Described below is a single TCR beta chain sequence and its context. The antigen remains unidentified. This record belongs to a study of beta chain features in type 1 diabetes. Once sorted, every population was more than 95% pure. Expressed TCRB transcripts were sequenced after all isolated RNA was converted to cDNA. Clones were sequenced by immunoSEQ multiplex PCR, and TCRdb holds only the in-frame ones, with some missing. The sample lists some 44,000 clones; around 71% were seen once. Study-wide findings and caveats: Naive, central memory and Treg TCRB repertoires appeared more alike in patients than in healthy donors. Type 1 diabetes patients showed a moderate but significant shortening of TCRB CDR3s in all four CD4+ subsets.

Germline assignment: CDR1 SGHNT and CDR2 YENEEA. The CDR3 consists of 15 residues. The ends were cut back, 5 bases at V and 0 bases at J, with 10 bases in the middle. The chain recombines TRBV11-3 with TRBJ2-2; tentative D call: TRBD1 (6 bases). This TCR was sampled from a woman under 30 with type 1 diabetes. Sequencing was done on a sample of Tregs from blood. The CDR3 region has the DNA TGTGCCAGCAGCCCTGGGACACCGAACACCGGGGAGCTGTTTTTT. This encodes CASSPGTPNTGELFF.